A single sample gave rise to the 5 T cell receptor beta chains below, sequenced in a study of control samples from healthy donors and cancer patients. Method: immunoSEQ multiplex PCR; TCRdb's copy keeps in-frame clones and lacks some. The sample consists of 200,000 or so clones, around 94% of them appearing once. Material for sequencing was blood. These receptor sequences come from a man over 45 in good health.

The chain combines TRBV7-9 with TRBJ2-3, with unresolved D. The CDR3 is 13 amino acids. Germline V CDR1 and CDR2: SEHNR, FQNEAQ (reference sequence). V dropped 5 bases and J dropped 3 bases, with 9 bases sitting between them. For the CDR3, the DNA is TGTGCCAGCAGCCCTGACTGGACAGATACGCAGTATTTT. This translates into CASSPDWTDTQYF.

This CDR3 is CASSIQGARETQYF. The CDR3 DNA follows: TGTGCCAGTAGTATTCAGGGGGCAAGGGAGACCCAGTACTTC. The chain has TRBV19 and TRBJ2-5, with TRBD1 matching over 8 bases. Germline trimming cut 3 bases from V and 5 bases from J; bases unmatched to any gene: 5. This CDR3 contains 14 residues. The germline CDR1 and CDR2 sequences are LNHDA and SQIVND (reference sequence).

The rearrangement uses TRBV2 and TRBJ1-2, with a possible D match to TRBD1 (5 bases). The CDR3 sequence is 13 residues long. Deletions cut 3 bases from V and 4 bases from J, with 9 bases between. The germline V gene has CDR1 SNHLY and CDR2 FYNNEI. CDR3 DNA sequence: TGTGCCAGCAGTGAGAACAGGAGCTATGGCTACACCTTC. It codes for CASSENRSYGYTF.

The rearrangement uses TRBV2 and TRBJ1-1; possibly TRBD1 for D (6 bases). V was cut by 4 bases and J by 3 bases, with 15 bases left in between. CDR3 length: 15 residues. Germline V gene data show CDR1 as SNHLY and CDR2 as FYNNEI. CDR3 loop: CASSVDTGRDTEAFF. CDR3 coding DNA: TGTGCCAGCAGTGTGGACACAGGGCGGGACACTGAAGCTTTCTTT. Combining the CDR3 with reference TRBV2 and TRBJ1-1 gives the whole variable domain EPEVTQTPSHQVTQMGQEVILRCVPISNHLYFYWYRQILGQKVEFLVSFYNNEISEKSEIFDDQFSVERPDGSNFTLKIRSTKLEDSAMYFCASSVDTGRDTEAFFGQGTRLTVV.

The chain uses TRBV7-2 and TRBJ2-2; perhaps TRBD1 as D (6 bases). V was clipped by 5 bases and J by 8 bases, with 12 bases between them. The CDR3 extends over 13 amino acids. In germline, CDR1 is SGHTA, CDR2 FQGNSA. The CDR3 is CASSTQGGGELFF. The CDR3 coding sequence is TGTGCCAGCAGCACACAGGGCGGAGGGGAGCTGTTTTTT.